This T cell receptor beta chain was retrieved from a study of blood T cells in healthy people across ages. Study-wide results and limits: Considered underestimates were the diversity estimates obtained from one million T cells.

V lost 6 bases, J lost 4 bases, and 15 bases lay in between. Germline CDR1 is DFQATT and CDR2 is SNEGSKA (reference sequence). This CDR3 is built from 13 residues. Of note for this clonotype: The antigen is unknown.

A second PCR, run for roughly 7 to 11 cycles, used a sample-barcoded 5' primer plus a J-beta primer mix. TCRdb independently ran MiXCR on the 5' RACE reads; one entry per CDR3 protein. Among 1.5 million to 2 million distinct CDR3 sequences listed, around 48% were seen once. The rearrangement joins TRBV20-1 to TRBJ2-5; D tentatively fits TRBD1 or TRBD2 (5 bases each). Material: blood. This clonotype was obtained from a woman aged 40 to 55 in good health. The CDR3 reads CSAWDLRVETQYF. CDR3 coding DNA: TGCAGTGCCTGGGACCTGCGGGTAGAGACCCAGTACTTC.